Sequencing of this T cell receptor (beta chain) was carried out in a study of T cell changes during pregnancy in multiple sclerosis. Germline-derived CDR1 and CDR2 are SGHTA and FQGNSA. After removal of 4 bases from V and 6 bases from J, the junction contained 8 bases not matched to a gene. The CDR3 covers 14 residues. Sequencing used immunoSEQ multiplex PCR; TCRdb keeps in-frame clones, though not all of them. This sample carries tens of thousands of clones, roughly nine tenths of them seen once, and the ten largest clones take roughly 0.75%. Specimen: CD4+ T cells from peripheral blood mononuclear cells, collected before pregnancy. The chain couples TRBV7-2 to TRBJ2-7; TRBD1 matches at 8 bases. The receptor was isolated from a female donor with multiple sclerosis, enrolled in a pregnancy study. CDR3 sequence (DNA): TGTGCCAGCAGCTCGGACAGGGCGGTGATCGAGCAGTACTTC. It yields the protein CASSSDRAVIEQYF.